This TCR beta chain was captured by sequencing in a study of cytomegalovirus exposure and HLA in healthy donors. This clone was found a few times. With 2 bases clipped from V and 3 bases from J, the junction kept 5 bases outside the gene matches. The germline gives CDR1 SGHVS, CDR2 FNYEAQ. This CDR3 is built from 15 residues. Primers included in the PCR were 60 Vbeta and 13 Jbeta primers. TCRdb keeps only in-frame clones here, not all; method: immunoSEQ multiplex PCR. This table has roughly 200,000 clones, approximately 79% appearing once. The chain recombines TRBV7-6 with TRBJ2-5; 8 positions agree with TRBD1. The material sequenced was PBMCs. The sequence came from a girl aged 5-17 years in good health and CMV-seropositive. The CDR3 region has the DNA TGTGCCAGCAGCTTATGGACAGGGAAAGAAGAGACCCAGTACTTC. Translating gives CASSLWTGKEETQYF.